Shown below are 30 T cell receptor beta chains from a single sample sequenced in a study of blood T cell repertoires in COVID-19. Method: immunoSEQ multiplex PCR; TCRdb's copy keeps in-frame clones and lacks some. Of over 90,000 clones detected, over 70% appear once; the ten largest clones hold roughly 13%. Sequences were obtained from peripheral blood. Receptor source: a human donor in a cohort sampled during active or convalescent COVID-19.

The J gene is TRBJ2-7, the V gene TRBV7-3; TRBD1 aligns across 8 bases. The CDR3 runs to 15 residues. Trimming took 0 bases from V and 2 from J; bases not matched to a gene: 3. Looked up from germline, CDR1 is SGHTA and CDR2 is FQGTGA. CDR3 sequence reads: CASSLTGTGAYEQYF. The CDR3 nucleotides are TGTGCCAGCAGCTTAACCGGGACAGGAGCCTACGAGCAGTACTTC.

This chain uses TRBV24-1 with TRBJ2-2; perhaps TRBD2 as D (6 bases). There are 13 residues in the CDR3. Deletions cut 7 bases from V and 4 bases from J, with 9 bases between. Germline V lookup: CDR1 KGHDR, CDR2 SFDVKD. The CDR3 DNA reads TGTGCCACCAGGGGACTGAGCACCGGGGAGCTGTTTTTT. Amino acids: CATRGLSTGELFF.

The rearrangement links TRBV11-2 to TRBJ2-2, with TRBD1 identical over 7 bases. The CDR3 sequence is 14 residues long. CDR1 is SGHAT, CDR2 FQNNGV, per germline. Trimming removed 5 bases from V and 7 bases from J; junction bases left unmatched: 7. This chain's CDR3 is CASSARQGGGELFF. The CDR3 bases are TGTGCCAGCAGCGCCCGACAGGGTGGCGGGGAGCTGTTTTTT.

The chain is built from TRBV28 and TRBJ2-5; D gene unclear. Germline V gene data show CDR1 as MDHEN and CDR2 as SYDVKM. V lost 4 bases and J lost 1, with 25 bases in between. The CDR3 extends over 19 amino acids. The chain's CDR3 is CASSSVFLRDWVSQETQYF. The CDR3 DNA reads TGTGCCAGCAGTTCTGTATTCCTCCGAGACTGGGTCTCCCAAGAGACCCAGTACTTC.

The chain links TRBV5-1 to TRBJ2-2, with TRBD1 as a possible D gene (5 bases). V lost 0 bases and J lost 4, with 7 bases in between. Looked up from germline, CDR1 is SGHRS and CDR2 is YFSETQ. CDR3 length: 14 amino acids. Written as DNA, the CDR3 is TGCGCCAGCAGCTTGGCTAGGGGCACCGGGGAGCTGTTTTTT. It encodes CASSLARGTGELFF.

About this clone: Other DNA sequences in this sample translate to the same CDR3. The rearrangement joins TRBV20-1 to TRBJ1-5; possibly TRBD1 for D (6 bases). The CDR3 is 15 amino acids. V was shortened by 6 bases and J by 1 base, with 16 bases between the two germline ends. The germline V gene has CDR1 DFQATT and CDR2 SNEGSKA (reference sequence). Here the CDR3 reads CSASRTTGSNQPQHF. The CDR3 DNA is TGCAGTGCCAGTCGAACCACAGGGAGCAATCAGCCCCAGCATTTT.

The V call is TRBV6-6, the J call TRBJ1-2; a weak D match, TRBD1 (5 bases). V lost 6 bases, J lost 1 base, and 12 bases lay in between. This CDR3 is built from 14 residues. Germline CDR1 MNHNY, CDR2 SVGAGI (reference sequence). The CDR3 nucleotides read TGTGCCAGCAGCTTGGCGGGGCTTAACTATGGCTACACCTTC. Its translation: CASSLAGLNYGYTF.

The genes are TRBV19 and TRBJ2-7, with D tentatively TRBD2 (5 bases). V was trimmed by 1 base and J by 0 bases, leaving 7 bases between them. Germline values: CDR1 LNHDA, CDR2 SQIVND (reference sequence). The CDR3 is made up of 14 amino acids. The CDR3 loop reads CASSIGGPSYEQYF. CDR3 DNA: TGTGCCAGTAGTATAGGAGGGCCCTCCTACGAGCAGTACTTC.

Only a few counts were recorded for this clone. This chain links TRBV2 with TRBJ2-5; D may be TRBD1 (6 bases). Germline loops: CDR1 SNHLY, CDR2 FYNNEI. The CDR3 totals 15 residues. The V gene lost 7 bases and the J gene lost 1 base, with 16 bases spanning the gap. CDR3 bases: TGTGCCAGCATTACCCTGACAGGCCCCCAAGAGACCCAGTACTTC. Translated, it gives CASITLTGPQETQYF.

This chain joins TRBV28 and TRBJ1-5, with D possibly being TRBD1 (5 bases). The CDR3 runs 14 residues. Germline V CDR1 and CDR2: MDHEN, SYDVKM. V lost 2 bases to trimming and J lost 6 bases, with 11 bases between them. This CDR3 is CASSLRAGRQPQHF. The CDR3 DNA reads TGTGCCAGCAGTTTACGAGCAGGGCGTCAGCCCCAGCATTTT.

This sequence joins TRBV5-1 and TRBJ2-3; 15 positions agree with TRBD2. Germline V gene sequence: CDR1 SGHRS, CDR2 YFSETQ. There are 18 residues in the CDR3. The J segment lost 4 bases and the V segment lost 0 bases, leaving 6 bases of the junction unmatched. The CDR3 region is CASSLAGTSGGTPDTQYF. CDR3 nucleotides: TGCGCCAGCAGCTTGGCGGGGACTAGCGGGGGGACCCCAGATACGCAGTATTTT.

V usage is TRBV5-6 and J usage is TRBJ1-5; the D gene is possibly TRBD1 (5 bases). The CDR3 runs to 13 residues. Trimming left V 3 bases short and J 9 bases short, with 13 bases between. Germline CDR1 is SGHDT and CDR2 is YYEEEE. The CDR3 protein is CASSWRDGGPQHF. CDR3 bases: TGTGCCAGCAGCTGGCGTGACGGGGGGCCCCAGCATTTT. The entire variable domain, with the rest obtained from reference TRBV5-6 and TRBJ1-5, is as follows: DAGVTQSPTHLIKTRGQQVTLRCSPKSGHDTVSWYQQALGQGPQFIFQYYEEEERQRGNFPDRFSGHQFPNYSSELNVNALLLGDSALYLCASSWRDGGPQHFGDGTRLSIL.

V and J are TRBV18 and TRBJ1-2; 7 bases are shared with TRBD1. This CDR3 is built from 13 residues. The germline gives CDR1 KGHSH, CDR2 LQKENI. J was trimmed by 6 bases and V by 1 base; bases with no gene match: 2. For the CDR3, the DNA is TGTGCCAGCTCACCACAGGGGGCTGATGGCTACACCTTC. Protein: CASSPQGADGYTF.

This rearrangement joins TRBV6-5 to TRBJ2-3; D possibly corresponds to TRBD2 (8 bases). Trimming removed 2 bases from V and 5 bases from J, with 14 bases in between. The CDR3 contains 15 residues. The germline gives CDR1 MNHEY, CDR2 SVGAGI. Written as DNA, the CDR3 is TGTGCCAGCAGTTACCGGGAGGGGGCCGTAGATACGCAGTATTTT. The encoded protein is CASSYREGAVDTQYF.

The chain uses TRBV11-3 and TRBJ2-7; 11 nucleotides agree with TRBD2. Trimming removed 5 bases from V and 2 bases from J; junction bases left unmatched: 5. The CDR3 spans 15 residues. Germline V gene sequence: CDR1 SGHNT, CDR2 YENEEA. DNA for the CDR3: TGTGCCAGCAGCGCCCTAGCGGGAGGTGCCTACGAGCAGTACTTC. Residues: CASSALAGGAYEQYF.

V is TRBV7-2 and J is TRBJ2-3, with TRBD2 matching over 11 bases. The CDR3 runs to 16 residues. J was trimmed by 9 bases and V by 5 bases; bases with no gene match: 13. Germline lookup yields CDR1 SGHTA and CDR2 FQGNSA. The CDR3 DNA reads TGTGCCAGCAGCCACCCTAGCGGGGGGAAAGAGGAAACGCAGTATTTT. Translated: CASSHPSGGKEETQYF.

The chain links TRBV18 to TRBJ2-5; 8 bases map to TRBD1. Germline CDR1 reads KGHSH; CDR2 reads LQKENI. V was pared by 4 bases and J by 4 bases, with 8 bases of the junction left unmatched. The CDR3 sequence is 15 residues long. The CDR3 region has the DNA TGTGCCAGCTCACGGATGACAGGGGCGGTAGAGACCCAGTACTTC. Amino acid sequence: CASSRMTGAVETQYF.

Details on this clone: The junction does not match germline at one end; this may be a read error. As DNA, the CDR3 is TGTGCCAGCAGTGACACAGGCGGGGGTAATGGAAAACTGTTTTTT. This gives the protein CASSDTGGGNGKLFF. V is TRBV28 and J is TRBJ1-4, with D perhaps TRBD1 (5 bases). Germline V CDR1 and CDR2: MDHEN, SYDVKM. This CDR3 has 15 amino acids. The variable domain in full, with the rest retrieved from reference TRBV28 and TRBJ1-4, is DVKVTQSSRYLVKRTGEKVFLECVQDMDHENMFWYRQDPGLGLRLIYFSYDVKMKEKGDIPEGYSVSREKKERFSLILESASTNQTSMYLCASSDTGGGNGKLFFGSGTQLSVL.

Here the CDR3 reads CASSDSQGRQPQHF. CDR3 nucleotides: TGTGCCAGCAGTGATAGTCAGGGGCGTCAGCCCCAGCATTTT. The rearrangement joins TRBV25-1 to TRBJ1-5, with a tentative D call TRBD1 (6 bases). The CDR3 length is 14 residues. V was trimmed by 3 bases and J by 6 bases, leaving 12 bases between them. Per germline, CDR1 MGHDK and CDR2 SYGVNS. Full variable domain (missing parts from reference TRBV25-1 and TRBJ1-5): EADIYQTPRYLVIGTGKKITLECSQTMGHDKMYWYQQDPGMELHLIHYSYGVNSTEKGDLSSESTVSRIRTEHFPLTLESARPSHTSQYLCASSDSQGRQPQHFGDGTRLSIL.

This chain joins TRBV3-1 (or the pseudogene TRBV3-2) and TRBJ2-7; TRBD2 agrees at 8 bases. This CDR3 has 15 amino acids. The trim removed 6 bases at V and 5 bases at J, leaving 12 bases unmatched. Germline assignment: CDR1 LGHDT and CDR2 YNNKEL (reference sequence). CDR3 DNA: TGTGCCAGCAGTCCTTCGGGACTAGGTTTTAACGAGCAGTACTTC. Translated, it gives CASSPSGLGFNEQYF.

This clone was observed once. This chain joins TRBV30 and TRBJ2-5; maybe TRBD1 (5 bases). Germline V CDR1 and CDR2: GTSNPN, SVGIG (reference sequence). V was cut by 3 bases and J by 4 bases, with 9 bases left in between. This CDR3 region has 12 residues. CDR3 bases: TGTGCCTGGAGACCGACAGTAGAGACCCAGTACTTC. Encoded protein: CAWRPTVETQYF.

The J gene is TRBJ1-2, the V gene TRBV19; maybe TRBD1 (5 bases). Trimming stripped 7 bases from V and 8 bases from J, with 17 bases between. This CDR3 contains 13 residues. In germline, CDR1 is LNHDA, CDR2 SQIVND (reference sequence). The CDR3 coding sequence is TGTGCCAGTACCCAATGGGGCAGCCGGGGCTACACCTTC. This codes for CASTQWGSRGYTF.

The chain couples TRBV10-1 to TRBJ1-2; D gene ambiguous. With 0 bases removed from V and 5 bases from J, the gap between germline ends came to 7 bases. This CDR3 has 13 amino acids. The germline V gene has CDR1 WNHNN and CDR2 SYGVQD (reference sequence). The CDR3 coding sequence is TGCGCCAGCAGTGAGTCGGGAGGGTATGGCTACACCTTC. Residues: CASSESGGYGYTF.

The chain has TRBV5-4 and TRBJ2-3, with TRBD2 identical over 7 bases. Per germline, CDR1 SGHNT and CDR2 YYREEE (reference sequence). This CDR3 contains 16 residues. The trim removed 3 bases at V and 4 bases at J, leaving 11 bases unmatched. As DNA, the CDR3 is TGTGCCAGCAGCTCCCCTGCCAGCCTAGCGGCAGATACGCAGTATTTT. Translation: CASSSPASLAADTQYF.

The chain uses TRBV5-1 and TRBJ2-3, with D possibly being TRBD1 (6 bases). The ends were cut back, 0 bases at V and 2 bases at J, with 22 bases in the middle. Germline V gene data show CDR1 as SGHRS and CDR2 as YFSETQ. The CDR3 consists of 19 residues. CDR3 DNA: TGCGCCAGCAGCTTGGACGCCAGGGGCGAGGTCAAGTACACAGATACGCAGTATTTT. It translates to CASSLDARGEVKYTDTQYF.

The chain carries TRBV3-1 (or the pseudogene TRBV3-2) and TRBJ2-3, with TRBD1 identical over 11 bases. The CDR3 length is 16 residues. Germline V lookup: CDR1 LGHDT, CDR2 YNNKEL (reference sequence). V dropped 0 bases and J dropped 7; count of bases not matched to a gene: 6. The CDR3 nucleotides are TGTGCCAGCAGCCAAGATAGGGGACAGGGGGTTTATACGCAGTATTTT. Residues: CASSQDRGQGVYTQYF.

A few counts support this clone. The J gene is TRBJ1-4, the V gene TRBV18; no firm D call. The CDR3 has 14 amino acids. CDR1 and CDR2 from the germline V gene are KGHSH and LQKENI. V was trimmed by 2 bases and J by 3 bases, leaving 7 bases between them. CDR3 nucleotides: TGTGCCAGCTCACCAAATCAGTCTAATGAAAAACTGTTTTTT. Amino acids: CASSPNQSNEKLFF.

The rearrangement joins TRBV4-1 to TRBJ2-7; D is possibly TRBD1 (5 bases). The germline V gene has CDR1 MGHRA and CDR2 YSYEKL. This CDR3 is 16 amino acids long. V was shortened by 3 bases and J by 1 base, with 16 bases between the two germline ends. The CDR3 DNA follows: TGCGCCAGCAGCCAGGAGACAGTGCCCGGTTCCTACGAGCAGTACTTC. Translation: CASSQETVPGSYEQYF.

This chain uses TRBV7-9 with TRBJ1-5; 7 nucleotides align to TRBD1. Germline CDR1 and CDR2: SEHNR and FQNEAQ (reference sequence). Trimming cost V 5 bases and J 2 bases; bases outside gene matches: 6. The CDR3 length is 15 residues. The CDR3: CASSRDRAGNQPQHF. Written as DNA, the CDR3 is TGTGCCAGCAGCCGCGACAGGGCTGGCAATCAGCCCCAGCATTTT.

This clone was observed once. J is TRBJ2-3 and V is TRBV5-4, with 7 nucleotides matching TRBD2. The CDR3 is 17 amino acids. Trimming at V came to 5 bases and at J to 0 bases, leaving 12 bases not matched to a gene. Germline V CDR1 and CDR2: SGHNT, YYREEE (reference sequence). For the CDR3, the DNA is TGTGCCAGCAGTCTTGACGGTTTTAGCGGGAGCACAGATACGCAGTATTTT. This codes for CASSLDGFSGSTDTQYF.